This TCR beta chain was identified in a study of blood T cell repertoires in COVID-19. Overall study: Researchers got acute and convalescent COVID-19 samples from the United States, Italy and Spain. PBMCs, B-cell-depleted T cells, or T cells provided the cDNA or gDNA that made up the material.

In its sample, this clone was seen once. This CDR3 is built from 14 residues. V gave up 7 bases and J gave up 10 bases; unmatched junction bases: 12. CDR1 and CDR2 (germline): SGHRS, YFSETQ. The data were produced by immunoSEQ multiplex PCR, yet TCRdb's version contains in-frame clones alone and is incomplete. This table has around 50,000 clones, around 90% appearing once. This sequence joins TRBV5-1 and TRBJ2-2, with TRBD2 identical over 8 bases. The clonotype comes from a man aged 45-65 years with active COVID-19. The sample consisted of peripheral blood. The CDR3 DNA follows: TGCGCCAGCCAAATAGCGGGAAAGGAGGAGGAGCTGTTTTTT. It yields the protein CASQIAGKEEELFF.